In this sample, the clone carrying this T cell receptor (beta chain) turned up a few times. Its antigen is unknown. This record comes from a study of naive and memory T cell subsets. Whole-study results and caveats: The RNA method is potentially sensitive to activation and differentiation changes.

TCR cDNA received a 3' ligated oligonucleotide that carried a UMI. This CDR3 contains 19 residues. V dropped 4 bases and J dropped 6; count of bases not matched to a gene: 16. CDR1 is MGHDK, CDR2 SYGVNS, per germline. The SP2 primer and nested alpha and beta constant region primers amplified ligated cDNA in four rounds. TCRdb processed the 5' RACE reads anew with MiXCR; each CDR3 protein has one entry. The repertoire holds some 60,000 distinct CDR3 sequences, with less than 10% as singletons. The chain links TRBV25-1 to TRBJ2-1; 12 bases align to TRBD2. This receptor was obtained from a female donor in good health. The chain's CDR3 is CASSGQWGLAGGHINEQFF. The CDR3 DNA follows: TGTGCCAGCAGTGGACAGTGGGGGCTAGCGGGGGGGCACATCAATGAGCAGTTCTTC.